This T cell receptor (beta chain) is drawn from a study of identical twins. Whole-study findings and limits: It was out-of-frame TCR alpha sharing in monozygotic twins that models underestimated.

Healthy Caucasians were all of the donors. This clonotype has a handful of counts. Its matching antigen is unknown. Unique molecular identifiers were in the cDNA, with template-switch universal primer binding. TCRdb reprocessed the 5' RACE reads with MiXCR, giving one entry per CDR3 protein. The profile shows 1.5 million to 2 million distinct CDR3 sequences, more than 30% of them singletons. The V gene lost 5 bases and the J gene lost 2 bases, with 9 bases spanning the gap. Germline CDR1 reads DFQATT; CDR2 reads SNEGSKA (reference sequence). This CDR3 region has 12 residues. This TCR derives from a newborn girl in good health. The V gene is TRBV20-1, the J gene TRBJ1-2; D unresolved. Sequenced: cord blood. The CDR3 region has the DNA TGCAGTGCTCGGACGCTGAACTATGGCTACACCTTC. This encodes CSARTLNYGYTF.